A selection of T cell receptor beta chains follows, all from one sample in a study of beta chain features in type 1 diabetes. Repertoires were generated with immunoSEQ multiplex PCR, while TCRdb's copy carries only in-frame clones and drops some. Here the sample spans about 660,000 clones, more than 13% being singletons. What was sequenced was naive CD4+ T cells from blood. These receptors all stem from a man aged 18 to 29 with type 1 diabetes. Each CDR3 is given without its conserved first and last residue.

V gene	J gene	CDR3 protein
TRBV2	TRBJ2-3	ASKAGGLGTDTQY
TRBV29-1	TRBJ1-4	SVGQGKRDEKLF
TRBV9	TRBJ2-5	ASSVGGGLAKETQY
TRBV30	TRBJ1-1	AWRSVDRNTEAF
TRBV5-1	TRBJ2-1	ASSLATSGTDEQF
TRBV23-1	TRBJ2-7	ASSRTGTDLYEQY
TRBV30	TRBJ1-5	AWSPLSGDQPQH
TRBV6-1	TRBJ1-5	ASSVRTGVSNQPQH
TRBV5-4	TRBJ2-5	ASSPGGDGPLETQY
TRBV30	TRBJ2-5	AWSGHFKRETQY
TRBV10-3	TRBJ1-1	AISERYRGSDNTEAF
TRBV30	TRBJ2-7	AGQGPHEQY
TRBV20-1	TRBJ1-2	SVILSGGYT
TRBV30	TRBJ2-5	AWSVDSTGTQY
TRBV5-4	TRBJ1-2	ASSLGTGGMVGYT
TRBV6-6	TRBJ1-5	ASSPQGSDQPQH
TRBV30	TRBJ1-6	AWSVKAPSGRANSPLH
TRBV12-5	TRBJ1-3	ASGTGFGNTIY
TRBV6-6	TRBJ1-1	ASKTRDTEAF
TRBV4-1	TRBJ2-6	ASSPFGTVSPSASGANVLT
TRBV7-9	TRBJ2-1	ASSWRTSSYNEQF
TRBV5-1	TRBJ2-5	ASSLGAGETQY
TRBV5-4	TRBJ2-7	ASKDSRSYEQY
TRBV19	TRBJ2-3	ASRPPRRGGTDTQY
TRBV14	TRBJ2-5	ASSQVPGAQY
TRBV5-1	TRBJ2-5	ASSFSPSETQY
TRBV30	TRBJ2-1	AWSTGQGALDSYNEQF
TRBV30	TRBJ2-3	AWTKGTDTQY
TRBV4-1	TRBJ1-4	ASSSRTGITF
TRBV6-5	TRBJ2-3	ASSQGRVQY
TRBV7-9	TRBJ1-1	ASSLRDSQNTEAF
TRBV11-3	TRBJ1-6	ASSRGTGTNSPLH
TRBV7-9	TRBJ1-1	ASSLASRHAEAF
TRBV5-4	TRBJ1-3	ASSAADVPGNTIY
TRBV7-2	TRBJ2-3	ASSFQGATDTQY
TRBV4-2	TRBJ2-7	ASSKQESGPAPYEQY
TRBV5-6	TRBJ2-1	ASSLEPGIAGYLNEQF
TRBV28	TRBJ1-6	ASTLGTNNSPLH
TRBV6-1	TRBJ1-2	ASSVSSRDYGYT
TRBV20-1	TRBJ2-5	SANSGETQY
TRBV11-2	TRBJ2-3	ASSLQGVVDTQY
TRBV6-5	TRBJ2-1	ASSYGTGRSEQF